The clone carrying this T cell receptor (beta chain) was seen once. Germline CDR1 and CDR2: SNHLY and FYNNEI. V was trimmed by 3 bases and J by 2 bases, leaving 11 bases between them. This CDR3 is 15 amino acids long. This specimen comes from a study of blood T cell repertoires in COVID-19. Profiled with immunoSEQ multiplex PCR; TCRdb holds only in-frame clones, not every one. The sample lists approximately 300,000 clones; around 85% were seen once. The genes are TRBV2 and TRBJ1-5; D not resolved. What was sequenced was PBMCs or T cells enriched from blood (not recorded which). This sequence originates from a young woman who had been exposed to COVID-19. CDR3 sequence: CASSESPPGNQPQHF. CDR3 in DNA: TGTGCCAGCAGTGAGTCCCCTCCGGGCAATCAGCCCCAGCATTTT.